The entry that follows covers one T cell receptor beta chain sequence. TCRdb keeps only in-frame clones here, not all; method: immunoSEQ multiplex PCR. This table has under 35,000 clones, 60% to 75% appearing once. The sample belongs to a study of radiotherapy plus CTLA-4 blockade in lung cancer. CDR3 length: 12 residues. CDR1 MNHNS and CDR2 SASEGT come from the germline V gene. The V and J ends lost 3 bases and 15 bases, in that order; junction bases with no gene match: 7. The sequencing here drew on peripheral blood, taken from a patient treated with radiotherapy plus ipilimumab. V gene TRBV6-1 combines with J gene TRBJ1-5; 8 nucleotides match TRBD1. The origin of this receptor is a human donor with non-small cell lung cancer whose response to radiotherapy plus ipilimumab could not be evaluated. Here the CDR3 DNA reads TGTGCCAGCAGTGACCACCAGGGGGCCCCGCATTTT. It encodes CASSDHQGAPHF.